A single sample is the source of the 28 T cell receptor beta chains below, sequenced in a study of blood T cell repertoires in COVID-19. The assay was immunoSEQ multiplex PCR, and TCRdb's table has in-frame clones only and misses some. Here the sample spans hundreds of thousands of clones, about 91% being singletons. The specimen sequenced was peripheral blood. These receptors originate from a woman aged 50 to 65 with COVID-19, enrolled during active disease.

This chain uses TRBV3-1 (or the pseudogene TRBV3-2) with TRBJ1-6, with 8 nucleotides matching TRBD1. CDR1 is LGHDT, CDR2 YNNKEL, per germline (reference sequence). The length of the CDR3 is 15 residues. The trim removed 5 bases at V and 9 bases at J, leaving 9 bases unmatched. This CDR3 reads CASSFQGARGSPLHF. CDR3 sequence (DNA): TGTGCCAGCAGCTTTCAGGGGGCGAGGGGTTCACCCCTCCACTTT.

The CDR3 loop reads CASSEGNYGYTF. CDR3 sequence (DNA): TGTGCCAGCAGTGAGGGCAACTATGGCTACACCTTC. V usage is TRBV28 and J usage is TRBJ1-2; D gene ambiguous. This CDR3 contains 12 residues. V was trimmed by 5 bases and J by 2 bases, leaving 6 bases between them. The germline V gene has CDR1 MDHEN and CDR2 SYDVKM.

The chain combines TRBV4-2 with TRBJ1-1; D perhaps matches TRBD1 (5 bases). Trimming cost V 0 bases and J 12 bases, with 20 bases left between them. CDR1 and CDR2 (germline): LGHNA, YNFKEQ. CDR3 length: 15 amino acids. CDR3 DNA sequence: TGTGCCAGCAGCCAAGATCTGGCGGGGGACGGGTCGACTTTCTTT. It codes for CASSQDLAGDGSTFF.

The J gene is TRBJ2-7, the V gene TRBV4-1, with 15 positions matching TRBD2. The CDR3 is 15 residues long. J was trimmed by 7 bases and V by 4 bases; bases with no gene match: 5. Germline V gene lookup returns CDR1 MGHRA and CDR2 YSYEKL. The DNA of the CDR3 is TGCGCCAGCAGCCGGACTAGCGGGGGGGCCCGGGAGCAGTACTTC. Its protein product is CASSRTSGGAREQYF.

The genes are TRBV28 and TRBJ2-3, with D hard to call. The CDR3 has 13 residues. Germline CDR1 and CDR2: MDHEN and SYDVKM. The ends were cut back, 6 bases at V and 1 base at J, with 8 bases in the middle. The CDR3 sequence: CASSTPGTDTQYF. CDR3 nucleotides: TGTGCCAGCAGCACCCCGGGCACAGATACGCAGTATTTT.

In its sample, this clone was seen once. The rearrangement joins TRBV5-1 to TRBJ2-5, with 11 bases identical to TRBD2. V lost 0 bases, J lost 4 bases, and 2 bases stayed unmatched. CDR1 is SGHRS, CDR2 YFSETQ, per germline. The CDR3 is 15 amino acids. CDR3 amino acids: CASSLGTSGGETQYF. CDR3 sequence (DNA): TGCGCCAGCAGCTTGGGCACTAGCGGGGGAGAGACCCAGTACTTC.

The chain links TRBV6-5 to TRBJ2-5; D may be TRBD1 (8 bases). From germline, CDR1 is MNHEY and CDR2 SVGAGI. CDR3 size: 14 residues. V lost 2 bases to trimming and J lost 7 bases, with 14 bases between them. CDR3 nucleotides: TGTGCCAGCAGTTACGACAGGGGCGGGGGGACCCAGTACTTC. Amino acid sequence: CASSYDRGGGTQYF.

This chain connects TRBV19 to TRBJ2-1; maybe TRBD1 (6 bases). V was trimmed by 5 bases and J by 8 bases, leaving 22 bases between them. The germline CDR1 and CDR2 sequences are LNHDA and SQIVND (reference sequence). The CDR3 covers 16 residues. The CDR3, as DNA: TGTGCCAGTAGTGGGGTGGGGGCAAGGAGCTGGGATGAGCAGTTCTTC. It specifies CASSGVGARSWDEQFF.

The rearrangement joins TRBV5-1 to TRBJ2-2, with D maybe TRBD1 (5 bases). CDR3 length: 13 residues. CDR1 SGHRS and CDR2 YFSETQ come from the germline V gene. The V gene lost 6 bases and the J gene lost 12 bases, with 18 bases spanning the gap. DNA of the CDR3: TGCGCCAGCACCTCACAGGCCACAGGCCAGCTGTTTTTT. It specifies CASTSQATGQLFF.

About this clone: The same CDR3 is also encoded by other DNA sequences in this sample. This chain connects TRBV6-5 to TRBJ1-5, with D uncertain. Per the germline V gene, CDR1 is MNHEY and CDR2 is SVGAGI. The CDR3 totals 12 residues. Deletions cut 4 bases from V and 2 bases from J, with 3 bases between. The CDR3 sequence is CASSSGNQPQHF. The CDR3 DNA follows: TGTGCCAGCAGTTCAGGCAATCAGCCCCAGCATTTT.

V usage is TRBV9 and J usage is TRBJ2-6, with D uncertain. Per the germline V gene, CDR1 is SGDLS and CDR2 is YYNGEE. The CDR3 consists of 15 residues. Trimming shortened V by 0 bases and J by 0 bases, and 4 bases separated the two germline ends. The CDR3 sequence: CASSVADSGANVLTF. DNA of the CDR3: TGTGCCAGCAGCGTAGCAGACTCTGGGGCCAACGTCCTGACTTTC.

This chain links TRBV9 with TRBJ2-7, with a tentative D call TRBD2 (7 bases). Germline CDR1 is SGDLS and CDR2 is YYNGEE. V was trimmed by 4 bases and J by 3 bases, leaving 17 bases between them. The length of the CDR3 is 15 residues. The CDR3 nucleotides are TGTGCCAGCAGCCTAGGGGGGGGCAGGAACTACGAGCAGTACTTC. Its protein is CASSLGGGRNYEQYF.

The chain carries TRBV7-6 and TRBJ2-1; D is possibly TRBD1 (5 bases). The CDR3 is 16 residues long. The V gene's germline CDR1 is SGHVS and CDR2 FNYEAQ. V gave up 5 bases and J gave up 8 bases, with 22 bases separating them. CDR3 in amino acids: CASSQPQGAPAYEQFF. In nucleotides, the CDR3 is TGTGCCAGCAGCCAACCCCAAGGGGCCCCTGCCTATGAGCAGTTCTTC.

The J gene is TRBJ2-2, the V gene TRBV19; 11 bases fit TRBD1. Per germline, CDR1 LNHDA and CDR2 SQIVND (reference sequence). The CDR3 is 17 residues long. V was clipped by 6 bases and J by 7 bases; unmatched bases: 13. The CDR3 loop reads CASRAPGGQGVYGELFF. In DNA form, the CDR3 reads TGTGCCAGTAGGGCCCCCGGGGGACAGGGGGTTTACGGGGAGCTGTTTTTT.

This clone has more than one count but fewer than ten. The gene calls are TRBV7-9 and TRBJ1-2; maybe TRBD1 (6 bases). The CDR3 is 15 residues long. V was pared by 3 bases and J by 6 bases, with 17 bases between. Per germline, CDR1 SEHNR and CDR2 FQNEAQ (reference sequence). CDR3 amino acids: CASSFIIGQPDGYTF. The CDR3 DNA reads TGTGCCAGCAGCTTTATCATCGGACAGCCTGATGGCTACACCTTC.

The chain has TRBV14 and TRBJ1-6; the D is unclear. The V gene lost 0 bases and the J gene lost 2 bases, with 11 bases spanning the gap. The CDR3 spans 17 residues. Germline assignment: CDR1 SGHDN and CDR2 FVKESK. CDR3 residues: CASSQDRLTTYNSPLHF. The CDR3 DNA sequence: TGTGCCAGCAGCCAAGACCGATTAACAACCTATAATTCACCCCTCCACTTT.

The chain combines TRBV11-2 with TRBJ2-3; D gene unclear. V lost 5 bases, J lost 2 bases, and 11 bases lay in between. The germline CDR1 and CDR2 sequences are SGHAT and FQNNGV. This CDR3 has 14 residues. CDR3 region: CASSPPFLTDTQYF. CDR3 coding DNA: TGTGCCAGCAGCCCCCCTTTCCTCACAGATACGCAGTATTTT.

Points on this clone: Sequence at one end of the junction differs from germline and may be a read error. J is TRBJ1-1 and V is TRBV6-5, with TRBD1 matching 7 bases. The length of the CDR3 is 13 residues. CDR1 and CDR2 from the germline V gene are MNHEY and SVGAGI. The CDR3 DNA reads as TGTGCCAGCAGCCGCGGGACAGTCTCACCTCTGGTCTTT. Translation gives CASSRGTVSPLVF.

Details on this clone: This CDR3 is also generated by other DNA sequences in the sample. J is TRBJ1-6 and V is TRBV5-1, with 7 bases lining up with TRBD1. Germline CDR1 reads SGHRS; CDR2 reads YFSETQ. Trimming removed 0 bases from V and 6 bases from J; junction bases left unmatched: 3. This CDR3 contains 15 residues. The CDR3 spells CASSLGQGRNSPLHF. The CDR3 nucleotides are TGCGCCAGCAGCTTGGGACAGGGACGTAATTCACCCCTCCACTTT.

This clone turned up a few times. The CDR3 is CASSAGTGAHQPQHF. The CDR3 coding sequence is TGTGCCAGCAGTGCCGGGACAGGGGCACATCAGCCCCAGCATTTT. The rearrangement joins TRBV27 to TRBJ1-5; 10 bases line up with TRBD1. The CDR3 extends over 15 amino acids. Germline V CDR1 and CDR2: MNHEY, SMNVEV (reference sequence). With 5 bases clipped from V and 5 bases from J, the junction kept 6 bases outside the gene matches.

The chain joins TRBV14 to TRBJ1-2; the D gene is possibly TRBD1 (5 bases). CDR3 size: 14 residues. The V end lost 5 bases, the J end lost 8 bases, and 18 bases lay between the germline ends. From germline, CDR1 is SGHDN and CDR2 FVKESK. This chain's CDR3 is CASSTRGNSRGYTF. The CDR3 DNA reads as TGTGCCAGCAGCACTCGGGGGAACAGCCGCGGCTACACCTTC.

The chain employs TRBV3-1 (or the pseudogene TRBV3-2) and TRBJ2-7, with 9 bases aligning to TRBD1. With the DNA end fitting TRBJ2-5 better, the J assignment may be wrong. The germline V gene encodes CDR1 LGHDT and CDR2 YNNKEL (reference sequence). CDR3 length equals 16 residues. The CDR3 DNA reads TGTGCCAGCAGCCAAGAATCGGACAGGGGACAAGAGACCCAGTACTTC. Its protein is CASSQESDRGQETQYF.

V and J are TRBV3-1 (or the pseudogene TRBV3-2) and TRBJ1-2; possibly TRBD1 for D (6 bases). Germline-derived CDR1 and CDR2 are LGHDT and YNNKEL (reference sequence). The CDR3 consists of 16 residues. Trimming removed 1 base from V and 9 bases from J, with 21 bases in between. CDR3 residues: CASSQGTYLPRGSYTF. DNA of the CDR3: TGTGCCAGCAGCCAAGGAACCTATTTACCAAGGGGGAGCTACACCTTC.

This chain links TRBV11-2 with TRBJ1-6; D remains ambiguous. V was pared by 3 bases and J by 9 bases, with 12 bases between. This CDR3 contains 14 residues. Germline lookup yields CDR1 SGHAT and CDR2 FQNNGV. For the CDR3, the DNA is TGTGCCAGCAGCTTGACATACGCGGGTTCACCCCTCCACTTT. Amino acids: CASSLTYAGSPLHF.

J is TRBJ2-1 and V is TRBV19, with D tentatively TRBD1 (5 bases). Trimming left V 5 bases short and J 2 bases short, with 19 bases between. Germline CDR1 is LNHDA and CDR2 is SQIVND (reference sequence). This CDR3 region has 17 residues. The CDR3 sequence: CASSPNAGYEAYNEQFF. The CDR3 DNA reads TGTGCCAGTAGTCCCAATGCAGGGTATGAGGCCTACAATGAGCAGTTCTTC. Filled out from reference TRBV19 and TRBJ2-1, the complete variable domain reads DGGITQSPKYLFRKEGQNVTLSCEQNLNHDAMYWYRQDPGQGLRLIYYSQIVNDFQKGDIAEGYSVSREKKESFPLTVTSAQKNPTAFYLCASSPNAGYEAYNEQFFGPGTRLTVL.

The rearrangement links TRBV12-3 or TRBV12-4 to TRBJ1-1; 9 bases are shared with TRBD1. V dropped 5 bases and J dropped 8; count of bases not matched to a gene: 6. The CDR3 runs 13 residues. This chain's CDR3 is CASSTGTGWEAFF. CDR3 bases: TGTGCCAGCAGTACCGGGACAGGGTGGGAAGCTTTCTTT.

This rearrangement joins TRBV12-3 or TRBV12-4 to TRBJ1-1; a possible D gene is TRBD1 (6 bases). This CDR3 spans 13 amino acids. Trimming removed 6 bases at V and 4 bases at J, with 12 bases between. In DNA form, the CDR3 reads TGTGCCAGCAGCTATACAGGGAGCACTGAAGCTTTCTTT. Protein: CASSYTGSTEAFF.

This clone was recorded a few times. CDR3 amino acids: CASSPSALGYTF. CDR3 in DNA: TGCGCCAGCAGCCCGAGTGCCCTTGGCTACACCTTC. The chain is built from TRBV5-1 and TRBJ1-2; D not resolved. Trimming removed 4 bases from V and 7 bases from J, with 11 bases in between. Germline CDR1 SGHRS, CDR2 YFSETQ. The CDR3 contains 12 residues. Looking up the rest from reference TRBV5-1 and TRBJ1-2 gives the full variable domain: KAGVTQTPRYLIKTRGQQVTLSCSPISGHRSVSWYQQTPGQGLQFLFEYFSETQRNKGNFPGRFSGRQFSNSRSEMNVSTLELGDSALYLCASSPSALGYTFGSGTRLTVV.